This T cell receptor (beta chain) came from a study of graft-versus-host responses after intestinal transplantation. Some clones are missing from TCRdb's copy, which holds only in-frame ones; the method was immunoSEQ multiplex PCR. The sample records about 99,000 clones, around 92% being singletons. With respect to this clone: What it recognizes is unknown.

The TCR comes from a human donor who was the organ donor for an intestinal transplant. The source was unstimulated CD8+ T cells sorted from spleen or lymph node cells, collected before transplant.

In DNA, the CDR3 is TGTGCCAGCAGCTTAGTCCCTACGTACGACTCTTACAATGAGCAGTTCTTC. Translation: CASSLVPTYDSYNEQFF. The chain uses TRBV7-2 and TRBJ2-1; D unresolved. The CDR3 sequence is 17 residues long. In germline, CDR1 is SGHTA, CDR2 FQGNSA. Trimming removed 1 base from V and 4 bases from J, with 17 bases in between.